This TCR beta chain was observed in a study of blood T cells in healthy people across ages. Study context: About one barcoded TCR beta cDNA was captured per two T cells.

A second PCR, run for roughly 6 to 11 cycles, used a sample-barcoded 5' primer plus a J-beta primer mix. No fewer than 3 million CDR3-containing paired-end reads came from each sample. Each CDR3 protein is one row after TCRdb ran MiXCR on the 5' RACE reads. The table lists about 1.5 million distinct CDR3 sequences, about 40% of them singletons. Germline loops: CDR1 DFQATT, CDR2 SNEGSKA (reference sequence). With V trimmed by 3 bases and J by 11 bases, 17 bases remained unmatched. CDR3 size: 16 residues. Aged about 6 to 90, donors were systemically healthy Caucasians from Russia. The V call is TRBV20-1, the J call TRBJ2-5, with TRBD2 matching over 11 bases. The sequenced material came from blood. The TCR comes from a woman younger than 35 in good health. The CDR3 DNA reads TGCAGTGCTAGTAGCCTAGCGGGAGGAAAGTTAGGGGAGCAGTACTTC. Translating gives CSASSLAGGKLGEQYF.